A single sample is the source of the 29 T cell receptor beta chains below, sequenced in a study of vaccination and CD4 T cells after COVID-19. Sequencing of DNA taken from cultured CD4+ T cells relied on the Oncomine TCR Beta short-read assay. TCRdb fed the PCR reads into MiXCR, producing one record per CDR3 protein. The profile shows under 20,000 distinct CDR3 sequences, around 52% of them singletons. The antigens for these receptors are not known. Indicated time point: late sampling 161 to 241 days after vaccination in three convalescent patients. As to treatment: roughly nine-day PBMC culture with coronavirus spike peptide pools or control peptides (ViraFEST assay). Sequenced material: CD4+ T cells from blood, cultured in vitro, taken about 7 months after SARS-CoV-2 vaccination. All receptors come from a human donor who had recovered from COVID-19.

This clonotype is a singleton in its sample. The chain recombines TRBV5-1 with TRBJ2-1; 7 bases match TRBD2. The germline V gene encodes CDR1 SGHRS and CDR2 YFSETQ. The CDR3 has 14 residues. V lost 4 bases, J lost 9 bases, and 10 bases stayed unmatched. Written as DNA, the CDR3 is TGCGCCAGCAGCCAGGCGGGGGTAATGGGTGAGCAGTTCTTC. Amino acids: CASSQAGVMGEQFF.

The chain joins TRBV27 to TRBJ2-7; D not certain. Germline V gene lookup returns CDR1 MNHEY and CDR2 SMNVEV (reference sequence). This CDR3 is 14 amino acids long. V was cut by 5 bases and J by 2 bases, with 13 bases left in between. The CDR3 nucleotides read TGTGCCAGCAGTCCCCTGTTGGTCCCCTACGAGCAGTACTTC. Translating gives CASSPLLVPYEQYF.

V usage is TRBV2 and J usage is TRBJ2-7; the match to TRBD1 covers 8 bases. The germline V gene encodes CDR1 SNHLY and CDR2 FYNNEI. V gave up 6 bases and J gave up 6 bases; unmatched junction bases: 7. The CDR3 runs 13 residues. CDR3 amino acids: CASSAETGGEQYF. For the CDR3, the DNA is TGTGCCAGCAGCGCAGAAACAGGGGGCGAGCAGTACTTC. The variable domain in full, completed from reference TRBV2 and TRBJ2-7, reads EPEVTQTPSHQVTQMGQEVILRCVPISNHLYFYWYRQILGQKVEFLVSFYNNEISEKSEIFDDQFSVERPDGSNFTLKIRSTKLEDSAMYFCASSAETGGEQYFGPGTRLTVT.

In its sample, this clonotype was seen a few times. The J gene is TRBJ1-2, the V gene TRBV2, with D possibly matching TRBD1 (5 bases). V dropped 4 bases and J dropped 6 bases, with 12 bases sitting between them. Per germline, CDR1 SNHLY and CDR2 FYNNEI. This CDR3 region has 13 residues. The DNA of the CDR3 is TGTGCCAGCAGTGCTTCCAGGGTCAATGGCTACACCTTC. Protein: CASSASRVNGYTF.

The V call is TRBV7-9, the J call TRBJ2-7, with D possibly matching TRBD2 (5 bases). Between the trimmed V and J ends, which lost 0 bases and 2 bases, there was a span of 8 bases. CDR3 length: 14 residues. From germline, CDR1 is SEHNR and CDR2 FQNEAQ (reference sequence). The CDR3 nucleotides read TGTGCCAGCAGCTTAGCCGGGATAACCTACGAGCAGTACTTC. It specifies CASSLAGITYEQYF.

J is TRBJ2-2 and V is TRBV19; possibly TRBD2 for D (6 bases). The CDR3 is 13 amino acids. Germline lookup yields CDR1 LNHDA and CDR2 SQIVND (reference sequence). V lost 7 bases to trimming and J lost 1 base, with 7 bases between them. CDR3 region: CASTRGNTGELFF. Written as DNA, the CDR3 is TGTGCCAGTACGCGGGGGAACACCGGGGAGCTGTTTTTT.

V is TRBV27 and J is TRBJ2-2; TRBD1 is a possible D gene (6 bases). Trimming pared 8 bases from V and 4 bases from J, leaving 14 bases between. There are 14 residues in the CDR3. The germline CDR1 and CDR2 sequences are MNHEY and SMNVEV (reference sequence). The CDR3 coding sequence is TGTGCCAGCGTTAAAGACAGGTTCACCGGGGAGCTGTTTTTT. Translating gives CASVKDRFTGELFF.

This clonotype was observed a few times. The V gene is TRBV20-1, the J gene TRBJ1-5, with a possible D match to TRBD1 (6 bases). CDR1 is DFQATT, CDR2 SNEGSKA, per germline (reference sequence). The CDR3 sequence is 14 residues long. V was cut by 1 base and J by 10 bases, with 17 bases left in between. The CDR3, as DNA: TGCAGTGCTAGAGGGCAGGGGCTTGGATATCCCCAGCATTTT. Protein sequence: CSARGQGLGYPQHF.

The chain recombines TRBV7-2 with TRBJ1-2; 8 nucleotides match TRBD1. Germline V gene lookup returns CDR1 SGHTA and CDR2 FQGNSA. The CDR3 runs 14 residues. Trimming cost V 4 bases and J 6 bases; bases outside gene matches: 7. As DNA, the CDR3 is TGTGCCAGCAGCTGGGACAGGATGGTTCATGGCTACACCTTC. This translates into CASSWDRMVHGYTF.

The CDR3 region has the DNA TGTGCCAGCAGCCCTCCCCCCTATCCCGGGGAGCTGTTTTTT. It is translated as CASSPPPYPGELFF. The V call is TRBV7-2, the J call TRBJ2-2; D gene unclear. Germline V gene data show CDR1 as SGHTA and CDR2 as FQGNSA. The length of the CDR3 is 14 residues. Trimming left V 5 bases short and J 6 bases short, with 13 bases between.

The CDR3: CASSLGLAQETQYF. DNA for the CDR3: TGTGCCAGCAGCTTAGGACTAGCCCAAGAGACCCAGTACTTC. The chain employs TRBV7-2 and TRBJ2-5; 7 positions agree with TRBD2. Germline V gives CDR1 SGHTA, CDR2 FQGNSA. The CDR3 runs 14 residues. The junction had 0 bases not matched to a gene; V was cut back by 1 base and J by 1 base. Supplemented by reference TRBV7-2 and TRBJ2-5, the full variable domain reads GAGVSQSPSNKVTEKGKDVELRCDPISGHTALYWYRQSLGQGLEFLIYFQGNSAPDKSGLPSDRFSAERTGGSVSTLTIQRTQQEDSAVYLCASSLGLAQETQYFGPGTRLLVL.

The V call is TRBV20-1, the J call TRBJ2-5; D remains ambiguous. Germline V gene sequence: CDR1 DFQATT, CDR2 SNEGSKA (reference sequence). This CDR3 has 10 residues. The V gene lost 1 base and the J gene lost 7 bases, with 4 bases spanning the gap. This CDR3 reads CSARGVTQYF. The CDR3, as DNA: TGCAGTGCTAGAGGCGTGACCCAGTACTTC.

The chain joins TRBV5-1 to TRBJ2-5, with D possibly matching TRBD1 (6 bases). The CDR3 covers 13 residues. Between the trimmed V and J ends, which lost 4 bases and 3 bases, there was a span of 10 bases. Germline V gene data show CDR1 as SGHRS and CDR2 as YFSETQ. CDR3 DNA: TGCGCCAGCAGCGAACAGGGAGAAGAGACCCAGTACTTC. Its translation is CASSEQGEETQYF.

This chain connects TRBV7-2 to TRBJ1-1; the D is unclear. V lost 2 bases, J lost 5 bases, and 9 bases lay in between. The CDR3 consists of 13 residues. Germline V gene data show CDR1 as SGHTA and CDR2 as FQGNSA. Written as DNA, the CDR3 is TGTGCCAGCAGCTTACGGAGAGGGACTGAAGCTTTCTTT. Its protein is CASSLRRGTEAFF.

This clonotype has more than one count but fewer than ten. DNA of the CDR3: TGTGCCAGCAGTTTAACACGGAACTATGGCTACACCTTC. Translating gives CASSLTRNYGYTF. This sequence joins TRBV27 and TRBJ1-2; unclear D gene. Between the trimmed V and J ends, which lost 2 bases and 2 bases, there was a span of 6 bases. The CDR3 is 13 residues long. Germline V gene lookup returns CDR1 MNHEY and CDR2 SMNVEV (reference sequence).

The chain employs TRBV15 and TRBJ2-5, with TRBD2 matching over 8 bases. The germline CDR1 and CDR2 sequences are LNHNV and YYDKDF (reference sequence). V lost 1 base, J lost 5 bases, and 3 bases stayed unmatched. CDR3 size: 14 residues. The CDR3 sequence: CATSRGGGLETQYF. In nucleotides, the CDR3 is TGTGCCACCAGCAGAGGCGGGGGGTTGGAGACCCAGTACTTC.

The rearrangement uses TRBV6-5 and TRBJ1-2; D gene ambiguous. CDR3 length equals 12 residues. Between the trimmed V and J ends, which lost 2 bases and 8 bases, there was a span of 9 bases. Germline V lookup: CDR1 MNHEY, CDR2 SVGAGI. CDR3 amino acids: CASSYDEKGYTF. The CDR3 region has the DNA TGTGCCAGCAGTTACGATGAAAAAGGCTACACCTTC.

This rearrangement joins TRBV7-3 to TRBJ2-7, with 7 bases that match TRBD2. The CDR3 consists of 15 residues. Germline CDR1 reads SGHTA; CDR2 reads FQGTGA. V was pared by 5 bases and J by 1 base, with 8 bases of the junction left unmatched. The CDR3 spells CASSPEGGPSYEQYF. The CDR3, as DNA: TGTGCCAGCAGCCCGGAGGGAGGGCCGTCCTACGAGCAGTACTTC. The variable domain in full, with the rest retrieved from reference TRBV7-3 and TRBJ2-7, is GAGVSQTPSNKVTEKGKYVELRCDPISGHTALYWYRQSLGQGPEFLIYFQGTGAADDSGLPNDRFFAVRPEGSVSTLKIQRTERGDSAVYLCASSPEGGPSYEQYFGPGTRLTVT.

V is TRBV24-1 and J is TRBJ2-5, with D maybe TRBD1 (7 bases). V shed 9 bases and J shed 5 bases, with 15 bases lying between them. Germline loops: CDR1 KGHDR, CDR2 SFDVKD. This CDR3 region has 13 residues. The DNA for the CDR3 is TGTGCCACCGCACAGGGGAGCGGGGAGACCCAGTACTTC. Translation gives CATAQGSGETQYF.

This chain uses TRBV5-1 with TRBJ1-3, with D tentatively TRBD1 (5 bases). V was cut by 2 bases and J by 0 bases, with 12 bases left in between. Germline loops: CDR1 SGHRS, CDR2 YFSETQ. The CDR3 covers 16 residues. The CDR3 coding sequence is TGCGCCAGCAGCTTCGGGACTGGGAACTCTGGAAACACCATATATTTT. Its translation is CASSFGTGNSGNTIYF. Full variable domain (remainder filled in from reference TRBV5-1 and TRBJ1-3): KAGVTQTPRYLIKTRGQQVTLSCSPISGHRSVSWYQQTPGQGLQFLFEYFSETQRNKGNFPGRFSGRQFSNSRSEMNVSTLELGDSALYLCASSFGTGNSGNTIYFGEGSWLTVV.

This clonotype was seen a few times. V usage is TRBV7-9 and J usage is TRBJ2-5; perhaps TRBD2 as D (6 bases). In germline, CDR1 is SEHNR, CDR2 FQNEAQ (reference sequence). CDR3 length equals 16 residues. Trimming took off 1 base at V and 4 bases at J, with 16 bases between the two ends. The CDR3 DNA reads TGTGCCAGCAGCTTAGTCGTAGGAGGGACGGGAGAGACCCAGTACTTC. It specifies CASSLVVGGTGETQYF. The variable domain in full, with the rest retrieved from reference TRBV7-9 and TRBJ2-5, is DTGVSQNPRHKITKRGQNVTFRCDPISEHNRLYWYRQTLGQGPEFLTYFQNEAQLEKSRLLSDRFSAERPKGSFSTLEIQRTEQGDSAMYLCASSLVVGGTGETQYFGPGTRLLVL.

V is TRBV20-1 and J is TRBJ1-5; D ambiguous. Germline values: CDR1 DFQATT, CDR2 SNEGSKA (reference sequence). V was pared by 6 bases and J by 5 bases, with 14 bases between. The CDR3 loop spans 13 amino acids. Here the CDR3 reads CSAHDFMDQPQHF. In nucleotides, the CDR3 is TGCAGTGCCCATGACTTCATGGATCAGCCCCAGCATTTT.

The chain couples TRBV7-2 to TRBJ2-1; 7 bases line up with TRBD2. The CDR3 covers 13 residues. The junction had 12 bases not matched to a gene; V was cut back by 5 bases and J by 14 bases. Germline values: CDR1 SGHTA, CDR2 FQGNSA. The CDR3 DNA is TGTGCCAGCAGCGGGATGAATCTAGCGGAGGAGTTCTTC. Amino acids: CASSGMNLAEEFF.

The chain combines TRBV7-6 with TRBJ2-2; 10 nucleotides agree with TRBD1. The CDR3 spans 17 residues. Germline V gene lookup returns CDR1 SGHVS and CDR2 FNYEAQ. The V segment lost 5 bases and the J segment 6 bases; nucleotides outside the gene matches: 12. The CDR3 DNA follows: TGTGCCAGCAGCGACGATCGGGGGACAGGGGTATCCGGGGAGCTGTTTTTT. This codes for CASSDDRGTGVSGELFF.

V usage is TRBV15 and J usage is TRBJ2-1; no firm D call. The germline V and J ends were trimmed by 8 bases and 0 bases, with 8 bases remaining between them. Germline V gene lookup returns CDR1 LNHNV and CDR2 YYDKDF (reference sequence). The CDR3 runs 13 residues. CDR3 DNA sequence: TGTGCCACCCGGGCCAACTCCTACAATGAGCAGTTCTTC. This encodes CATRANSYNEQFF.

In nucleotides, the CDR3 is TGTGCCAGCAGCCCTAGCGCTGGGGGAGAGACCCAGTACTTC. The encoded protein is CASSPSAGGETQYF. This chain links TRBV11-3 with TRBJ2-5, with D perhaps TRBD2 (6 bases). This CDR3 spans 14 amino acids. V lost 5 bases, J lost 4 bases, and 14 bases lay in between. CDR1 and CDR2 from the germline V gene are SGHNT and YENEEA.

The J gene is TRBJ2-1, the V gene TRBV7-9, with TRBD1 matching 7 bases. The CDR3 sequence is 12 residues long. CDR1 is SEHNR and CDR2 is FQNEAQ in the germline V gene (reference sequence). The V gene end was trimmed by 5 bases and the J gene end by 9 bases; junction bases not matched to a gene: 4. CDR3 region: CASSRDRFEQFF. The CDR3 DNA sequence: TGTGCCAGCAGCCGGGACAGATTTGAGCAGTTCTTC.

The V and J genes are TRBV2 and TRBJ1-1; 12 bases match TRBD1. Trimming took 6 bases from V and 2 from J; bases not matched to a gene: 7. The CDR3 spans 16 residues. The germline V gene encodes CDR1 SNHLY and CDR2 FYNNEI. The CDR3 is CASRRDRGPGNTEAFF. CDR3 in DNA: TGTGCCAGCAGGAGGGACAGGGGGCCGGGTAACACTGAAGCTTTCTTT.

The rearrangement links TRBV5-8 to TRBJ1-2; 7 bases agree with TRBD1. This CDR3 contains 14 residues. Germline lookup yields CDR1 SGHTS and CDR2 YDEGEE. Losses at the gene ends were 4 bases for V and 3 bases for J; bases not matched to a gene: 6. This chain's CDR3 is CASSLGQDYYGYTF. The CDR3 coding sequence is TGTGCCAGCAGCCTTGGACAGGACTACTATGGCTACACCTTC.